A single sample gave rise to the 15 T cell receptor beta chains below, sequenced in a study of cytomegalovirus exposure and HLA in healthy donors. Primers included in the PCR were 60 Vbeta and 13 Jbeta primers. TCRdb's table, derived via immunoSEQ multiplex PCR, lists solely in-frame clones and lacks some. The sample has about 130,000 clones, about 80% seen once; the top ten hold around 3%. Input material: PBMCs. The receptors derive from a male donor in good health and CMV-seronegative.

The V gene is TRBV4-2, the J gene TRBJ2-3, with 9 nucleotides matching TRBD2. Unmatched junction bases numbered 8, after V lost 4 bases and J lost 3 bases. In germline, CDR1 is LGHNA, CDR2 YNFKEQ. This CDR3 comprises 16 residues. The CDR3 is CASSPFSGRWTDTQYF. The CDR3 DNA sequence: TGTGCCAGCAGCCCTTTTAGCGGGAGATGGACAGATACGCAGTATTTT.

V is TRBV5-4 and J is TRBJ2-6; tentatively, D is TRBD2 (6 bases). V was pared by 0 bases and J by 2 bases, with 15 bases between. CDR1 SGHNT and CDR2 YYREEE come from the germline V gene (reference sequence). The CDR3 runs to 18 residues. In DNA form, the CDR3 reads TGTGCCAGCAGCTTGGAAAGTTTGTCTAGCGCTGGGGCCAACGTCCTGACTTTC. Its protein product is CASSLESLSSAGANVLTF.

As for this clone: The germline gene is not matched at one end of the junction; a read error may be the cause. This rearrangement joins TRBV27 to TRBJ2-4, with D possibly TRBD1 on 5 matching bases. This CDR3 has 14 amino acids. Germline values: CDR1 MNHEY, CDR2 SMNVEV (reference sequence). The CDR3 sequence is CASSAVGAKNSQYF. As DNA, the CDR3 is TGTGCCAGCAGCGCGGTAGGGGCCAAAAACAGTCAGTACTTC.

The rearrangement uses TRBV11-2 and TRBJ1-4, with D maybe TRBD1 (6 bases). There are 16 residues in the CDR3. From germline, CDR1 is SGHAT and CDR2 FQNNGV. Trimming removed 6 bases at V and 8 bases at J, with 22 bases between. The CDR3 bases are TGTGCCAGCAGACCCCTACAGGGTTACAAATCCGAAAAACTGTTTTTT. Its protein is CASRPLQGYKSEKLFF.

This clone was seen a handful of times. The chain is built from TRBV5-6 and TRBJ2-4, with 8 bases matching TRBD1. From germline, CDR1 is SGHDT and CDR2 YYEEEE. The CDR3 has 15 residues. Unmatched junction bases numbered 5, after V lost 0 bases and J lost 6 bases. The CDR3 DNA reads TGTGCCAGCAGCTTGGGGACAGGGCTAGTAAACATTCAGTACTTC. Its translation: CASSLGTGLVNIQYF.

Only one count was recorded for this clone. The chain employs TRBV7-9 and TRBJ2-7; perhaps TRBD1 as D (6 bases). This CDR3 contains 16 residues. Trimming left V 5 bases short and J 0 bases short, with 17 bases between. Germline-derived CDR1 and CDR2 are SEHNR and FQNEAQ (reference sequence). The CDR3 sequence: CASSPPAGARSYEQYF. CDR3 coding DNA: TGTGCCAGCAGCCCCCCCGCAGGGGCACGCTCCTACGAGCAGTACTTC. The complete variable domain, with remaining parts taken from reference TRBV7-9 and TRBJ2-7, reads DTGVSQNPRHKITKRGQNVTFRCDPISEHNRLYWYRQTLGQGPEFLTYFQNEAQLEKSRLLSDRFSAERPKGSFSTLEIQRTEQGDSAMYLCASSPPAGARSYEQYFGPGTRLTVT.

This chain uses TRBV2 with TRBJ1-2, with D maybe TRBD1 (5 bases). This CDR3 has 14 residues. The V and J ends lost 2 bases and 4 bases respectively, with 11 bases between them. CDR1 is SNHLY and CDR2 is FYNNEI in the germline V gene. CDR3 bases: TGTGCCAGCAGTGAAACGACAGTTGCCTATGGCTACACCTTC. Residues: CASSETTVAYGYTF.

This clone has only a few counts. In nucleotides, the CDR3 is TGTGCCAGCAGTGAAGACTCGCCGGGATTCATAGTGGACGAGCAGTACTTC. Translating it yields CASSEDSPGFIVDEQYF. J is TRBJ2-7 and V is TRBV2, with a possible D match to TRBD2 (5 bases). CDR3 size: 17 residues. CDR1 and CDR2 (germline): SNHLY, FYNNEI. The V and J ends lost 1 base and 5 bases respectively, with 21 bases between them.

The chain employs TRBV11-2 and TRBJ2-7, with a tentative D call TRBD1 (5 bases). There are 15 residues in the CDR3. Germline V gene lookup returns CDR1 SGHAT and CDR2 FQNNGV. The V and J ends lost 5 bases and 0 bases respectively, with 14 bases between them. Here the CDR3 DNA reads TGTGCCAGCAGCCTTGGACAACTGAGCTCCTACGAGCAGTACTTC. Protein sequence: CASSLGQLSSYEQYF.

Details on this clone: The junction departs from germline at one end; a sequencing error may be responsible. The rearrangement joins TRBV7-9 to TRBJ2-7; 7 bases agree with TRBD1. The CDR3 contains 11 residues. From germline, CDR1 is SEHNR and CDR2 FQNEAQ (reference sequence). The DNA of the CDR3 is TGTTCCAGCAGACAGGGTCACGAGCAGTACTTC. Its protein is CSSRQGHEQYF. Using reference TRBV7-9 and TRBJ2-7 for the parts outside the CDR3, the full variable domain is DTGVSQNPRHKITKRGQNVTFRCDPISEHNRLYWYRQTLGQGPEFLTYFQNEAQLEKSRLLSDRFSAERPKGSFSTLEIQRTEQGDSAMYLCSSRQGHEQYFGPGTRLTVT.

This chain's CDR3 is CASSRNGGFGSSSYNSPLHF. CDR3 bases: TGTGCCAGTAGTCGAAACGGAGGATTTGGTTCGAGCTCCTATAATTCACCCCTCCACTTT. The V call is TRBV19, the J call TRBJ1-6; no definite D call. There are 20 residues in the CDR3. Germline CDR1 LNHDA, CDR2 SQIVND (reference sequence). V lost 5 bases, J lost 0 bases, and 23 bases lay in between.

This clone was detected only a few times. The chain combines TRBV30 with TRBJ2-2; D may be TRBD1 (6 bases). The germline V and J ends were trimmed by 3 bases and 3 bases, with 17 bases remaining between them. The germline gives CDR1 GTSNPN, CDR2 SVGIG (reference sequence). This CDR3 is built from 16 residues. This CDR3 is CAWSSDRQLYTGELFF. The CDR3 DNA reads TGTGCCTGGAGCTCCGACAGGCAATTATACACCGGGGAGCTGTTTTTT.

The count of this clone is one. A junction boundary mismatches the germline segment, possibly from a read error. V usage is TRBV6-4 and J usage is TRBJ2-6; 11 bases are a match to TRBD2. Germline V CDR1 and CDR2: MRHNA, SNTAGT. CDR3 length equals 17 residues. The CDR3 region is CASSDGTSGSGANGLTF. As DNA, the CDR3 is TGTGCCAGCAGTGACGGGACTAGCGGCTCTGGGGCCAACGGCCTGACTTTC.

The chain employs TRBV2 and TRBJ2-7, with TRBD1 as a possible D gene (5 bases). CDR1 is SNHLY, CDR2 FYNNEI, per germline. This CDR3 spans 14 amino acids. V was cut by 6 bases and J by 2 bases, with 14 bases left in between. The CDR3 sequence is CASRSVSTAYEQYF. CDR3 sequence (DNA): TGTGCCAGCAGATCAGTGTCGACAGCCTACGAGCAGTACTTC.

The chain employs TRBV2 and TRBJ2-1, with D maybe TRBD2 (6 bases). This CDR3 is 14 amino acids long. Trimming stripped 7 bases from V and 3 bases from J, with 13 bases between. The germline CDR1 and CDR2 sequences are SNHLY and FYNNEI. The CDR3 DNA reads as TGTGCCAGCACTCCTAGCGATCTCTACAATGAGCAGTTCTTC. As protein: CASTPSDLYNEQFF.